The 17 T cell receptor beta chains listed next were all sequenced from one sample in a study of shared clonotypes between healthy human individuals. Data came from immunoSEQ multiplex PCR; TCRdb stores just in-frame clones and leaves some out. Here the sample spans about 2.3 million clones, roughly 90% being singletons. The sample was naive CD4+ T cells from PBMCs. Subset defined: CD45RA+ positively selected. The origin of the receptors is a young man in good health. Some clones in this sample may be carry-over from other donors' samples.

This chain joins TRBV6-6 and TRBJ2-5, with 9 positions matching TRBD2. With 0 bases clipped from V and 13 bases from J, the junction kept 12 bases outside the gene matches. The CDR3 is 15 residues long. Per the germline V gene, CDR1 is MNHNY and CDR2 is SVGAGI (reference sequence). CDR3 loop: CASSYSIWGGRAAYF. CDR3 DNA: TGTGCCAGCAGTTACTCGATTTGGGGCGGGAGGGCCGCGTACTTC.

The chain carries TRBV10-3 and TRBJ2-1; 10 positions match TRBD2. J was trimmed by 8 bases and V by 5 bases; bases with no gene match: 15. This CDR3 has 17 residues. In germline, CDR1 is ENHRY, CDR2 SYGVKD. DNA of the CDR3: TGTGCCATCAGTTCCTCCCAGGCTAGCGGGAGTTGGCATGAGCAGTTCTTC. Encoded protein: CAISSSQASGSWHEQFF.

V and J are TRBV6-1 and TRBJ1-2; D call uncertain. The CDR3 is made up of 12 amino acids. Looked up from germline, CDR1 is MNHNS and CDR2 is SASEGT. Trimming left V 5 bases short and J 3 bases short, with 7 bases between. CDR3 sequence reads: CASSWTDYGYTF. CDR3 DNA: TGTGCCAGCAGTTGGACTGACTATGGCTACACCTTC.

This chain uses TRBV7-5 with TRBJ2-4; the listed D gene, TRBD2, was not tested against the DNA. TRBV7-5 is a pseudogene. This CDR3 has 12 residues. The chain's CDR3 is CVSQPGGDIQYF. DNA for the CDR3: TGTGTCAGCCAACCGGGAGGGGACATTCAGTACTTC.

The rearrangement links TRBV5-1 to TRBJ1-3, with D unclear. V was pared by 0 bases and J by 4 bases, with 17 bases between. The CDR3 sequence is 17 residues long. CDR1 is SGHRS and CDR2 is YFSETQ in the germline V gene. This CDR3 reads CASSLAPGSQAGNTIYF. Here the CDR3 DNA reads TGCGCCAGCAGCTTGGCCCCGGGGAGTCAAGCCGGAAACACCATATATTTT. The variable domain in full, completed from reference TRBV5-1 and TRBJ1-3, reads KAGVTQTPRYLIKTRGQQVTLSCSPISGHRSVSWYQQTPGQGLQFLFEYFSETQRNKGNFPGRFSGRQFSNSRSEMNVSTLELGDSALYLCASSLAPGSQAGNTIYFGEGSWLTVV.

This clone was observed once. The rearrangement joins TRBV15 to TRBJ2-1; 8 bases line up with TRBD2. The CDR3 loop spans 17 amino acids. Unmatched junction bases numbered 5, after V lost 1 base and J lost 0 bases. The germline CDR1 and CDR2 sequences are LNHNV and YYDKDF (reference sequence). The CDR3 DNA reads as TGTGCCACCAGCAGAGGTGAGGGACTAGTCTCCTACAATGAGCAGTTCTTC. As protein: CATSRGEGLVSYNEQFF.

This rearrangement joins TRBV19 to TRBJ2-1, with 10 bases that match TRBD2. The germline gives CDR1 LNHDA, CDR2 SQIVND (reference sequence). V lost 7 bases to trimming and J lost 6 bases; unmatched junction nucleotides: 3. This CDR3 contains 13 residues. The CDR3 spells CASITSGANEQFF. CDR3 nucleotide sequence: TGTGCCAGTATTACTAGCGGGGCCAATGAGCAGTTCTTC.

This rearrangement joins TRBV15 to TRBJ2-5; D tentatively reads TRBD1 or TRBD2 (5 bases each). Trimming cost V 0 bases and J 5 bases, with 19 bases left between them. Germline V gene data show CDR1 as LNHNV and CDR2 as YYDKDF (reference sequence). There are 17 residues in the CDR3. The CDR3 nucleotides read TGTGCCACCAGCAGAGATAATCGGGGAAGGGGTACCGAGACCCAGTACTTC. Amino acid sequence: CATSRDNRGRGTETQYF.

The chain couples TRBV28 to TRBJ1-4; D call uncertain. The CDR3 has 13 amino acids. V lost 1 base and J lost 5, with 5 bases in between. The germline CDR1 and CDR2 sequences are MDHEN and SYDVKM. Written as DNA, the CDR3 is TGTGCCAGCAGTTTATACTCAAATGAAAAACTGTTTTTT. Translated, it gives CASSLYSNEKLFF. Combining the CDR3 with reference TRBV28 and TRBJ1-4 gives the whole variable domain DVKVTQSSRYLVKRTGEKVFLECVQDMDHENMFWYRQDPGLGLRLIYFSYDVKMKEKGDIPEGYSVSREKKERFSLILESASTNQTSMYLCASSLYSNEKLFFGSGTQLSVL.

The CDR3 reads CASSVGQIATNEKLFF. In DNA form, the CDR3 reads TGTGCCAGCAGCGTAGGACAGATTGCAACTAATGAAAAACTGTTTTTT. The chain combines TRBV9 with TRBJ1-4; possible D gene TRBD1, 5 bases. This CDR3 has 16 amino acids. CDR1 SGDLS and CDR2 YYNGEE come from the germline V gene. The V end was cut by 0 bases, the J end by 0 bases, with 9 bases between.

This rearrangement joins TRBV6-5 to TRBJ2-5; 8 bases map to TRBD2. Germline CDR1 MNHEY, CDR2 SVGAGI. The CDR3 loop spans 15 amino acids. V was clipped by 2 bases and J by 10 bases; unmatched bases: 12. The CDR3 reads CASSYDRGGSSFQYF. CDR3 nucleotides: TGTGCCAGCAGTTACGATCGGGGGGGTAGTTCGTTCCAGTACTTC.

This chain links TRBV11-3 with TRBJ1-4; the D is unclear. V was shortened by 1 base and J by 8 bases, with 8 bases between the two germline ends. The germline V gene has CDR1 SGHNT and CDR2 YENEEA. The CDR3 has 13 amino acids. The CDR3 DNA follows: TGTGCCAGCAGCTTAGGACCCGGGGAAAAACTGTTTTTT. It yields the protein CASSLGPGEKLFF. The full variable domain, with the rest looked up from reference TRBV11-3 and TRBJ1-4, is EAGVVQSPRYKIIEKKQPVAFWCNPISGHNTLYWYLQNLGQGPELLIRYENEEAVDDSQLPKDRFSAERLKGVDSTLKIQPAELGDSAVYLCASSLGPGEKLFFGSGTQLSVL.

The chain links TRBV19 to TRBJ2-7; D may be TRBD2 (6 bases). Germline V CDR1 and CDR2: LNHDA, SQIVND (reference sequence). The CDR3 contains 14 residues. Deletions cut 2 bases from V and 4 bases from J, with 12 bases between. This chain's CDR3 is CASSIKPGVYEQYF. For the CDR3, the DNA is TGTGCCAGTAGTATAAAGCCGGGGGTATACGAGCAGTACTTC.

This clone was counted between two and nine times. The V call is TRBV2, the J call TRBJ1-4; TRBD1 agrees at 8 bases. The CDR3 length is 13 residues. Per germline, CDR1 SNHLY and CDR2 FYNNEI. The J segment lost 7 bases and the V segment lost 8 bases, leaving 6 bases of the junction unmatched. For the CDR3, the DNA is TGTGCCAGCGTCAGGGGGCGCAGTGAAAAACTGTTTTTT. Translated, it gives CASVRGRSEKLFF.

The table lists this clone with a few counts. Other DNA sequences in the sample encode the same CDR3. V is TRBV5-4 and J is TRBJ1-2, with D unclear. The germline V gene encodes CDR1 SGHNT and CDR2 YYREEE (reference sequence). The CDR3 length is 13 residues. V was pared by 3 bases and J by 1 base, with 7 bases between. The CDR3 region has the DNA TGTGCCAGCAGCTCGACGGGTAACTATGGCTACACCTTC. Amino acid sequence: CASSSTGNYGYTF.

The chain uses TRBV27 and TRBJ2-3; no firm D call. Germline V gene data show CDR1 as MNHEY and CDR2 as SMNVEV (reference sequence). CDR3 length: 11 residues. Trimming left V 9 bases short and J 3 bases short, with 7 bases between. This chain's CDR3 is CASRRTDTQYF. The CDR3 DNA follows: TGTGCCAGTCGGAGAACAGATACGCAGTATTTT.

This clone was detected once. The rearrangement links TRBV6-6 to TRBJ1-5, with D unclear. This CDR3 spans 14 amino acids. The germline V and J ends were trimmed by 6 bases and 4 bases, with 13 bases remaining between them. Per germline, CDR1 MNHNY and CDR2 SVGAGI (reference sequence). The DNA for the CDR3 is TGTGCCAGCAGCGACGGCGGGGAAAATCAGCCCCAGCATTTT. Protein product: CASSDGGENQPQHF.